These T cell receptor beta chains were read from a single sample in a study of cytomegalovirus exposure and HLA in healthy donors. Produced via immunoSEQ multiplex PCR; TCRdb's table is partial and in-frame only. The table lists around 60,000 clones, about 65% of them singletons. Sequenced material: PBMCs. These receptors all come from a man aged 50 to 59 in good health and CMV-seropositive. The conserved cysteine and the conserved F or W are not part of the CDR3 here. A row's size may be missing; if present it is once, few, many or a size class.

v_gene | abundance | CDR3aa
TRBV6-1 | NA | ASSDRLGRVPYGYT
TRBV11-3 | NA | ASSISVKSEQY
TRBV5-1 | NA | ASSPTGSGNTIY
TRBV11-2 | once | ASSLERGPYGYT
TRBV15 | NA | ATSRGPSGQETQY
TRBV5-4 | NA | ASSLVGTGVYEQY
TRBV19 | NA | ASSIVSGMGETQY
TRBV12-2 | NA | ASRLDERGLSYEQY
TRBV2 | few | ASSLLAGGVRGY
TRBV29-1 | NA | SVEDPTGTWGLSGSTIY
TRBV19 | NA | ASTPGQNYGYT
TRBV6-1 | NA | ASSTAAVSYEQY
TRBV9 | NA | ASSVDPEAGGGNQPQH
TRBV6-5 | NA | ASSTRDRGTGYT
TRBV5-6 | NA | ASSFPGIGQPQH
TRBV10-3 | NA | AISEFGGSSYEQY
TRBV5-5 | NA | ASSSGSGDDTQY
TRBV7-2 | NA | ASSPLTGQGSYEQY
TRBV7-9 | NA | ASSGLAGAFNEQF
TRBV7-9 | NA | ASSLRVAANTEAF
TRBV6-5 | NA | ASSRREDQETQY
TRBV19 | few | ATRSGLAGGDTQY